Below, 4 T cell receptor beta chains from the same sample are listed, as sequenced in a study of pediatric ulcerative colitis. Sequencing was performed with immunoSEQ multiplex PCR; in TCRdb, only in-frame clones are kept and a portion is missing. The sample has 45,000 to 75,000 clones, 80% to 90% seen once. Input material: blood. Receptor source: a boy aged 5-17 years who was a control in a study of pediatric ulcerative colitis.

The V gene is TRBV19, the J gene TRBJ2-6; the D is unclear. This CDR3 region has 11 residues. Germline V gives CDR1 LNHDA, CDR2 SQIVND (reference sequence). Trimming removed 11 bases from V and 1 base from J, with 3 bases in between. The CDR3 coding sequence is TGTGCCGTATCTGGGGCCAACGTCCTGACTTTC. As protein: CAVSGANVLTF.

J is TRBJ2-2 and V is TRBV28; the D gene could be TRBD1 or TRBD2 (5 bases each). Trimming cost V 6 bases and J 2 bases, with 10 bases left between them. The CDR3 contains 14 residues. CDR1 is MDHEN, CDR2 SYDVKM, per germline. The CDR3 reads CASRRGLNTGELFF. The CDR3 DNA reads TGTGCCAGCAGGAGGGGTTTAAACACCGGGGAGCTGTTTTTT.

The chain carries TRBV7-2 and TRBJ2-3; D ambiguous. Germline lookup yields CDR1 SGHTA and CDR2 FQGNSA. Deletions cut 0 bases from V and 0 bases from J, with 16 bases between. The CDR3 contains 18 residues. The CDR3 loop reads CASSLAFSDWGSTDTQYF. CDR3 in DNA: TGTGCCAGCAGCTTAGCATTTTCTGACTGGGGTAGCACAGATACGCAGTATTTT.

Here the CDR3 reads CASSFIDRGHQETQYF. As DNA, the CDR3 is TGTGCCAGCAGCTTCATCGACAGGGGGCACCAAGAGACCCAGTACTTC. The chain links TRBV5-6 to TRBJ2-5; the match to TRBD1 covers 10 bases. Germline assignment: CDR1 SGHDT and CDR2 YYEEEE. CDR3 length: 16 amino acids. With V trimmed by 2 bases and J by 0 bases, 4 bases remained unmatched.